In its sample, the clone carrying this T cell receptor (beta chain) was seen many times. This sample was taken from a study of T cells in Graves' hyperthyroidism and ophthalmopathy. Investigators excluded patients with uncontrolled infection, other autoimmune disease, pregnancy or lactation. Regions amplified from RNA transcripts were the TCR beta CDR3 regions. HTBI primers were used for first-round RT-PCR of the TCR CDR3. MiXCR, run by TCRdb on the multiplex PCR reads, gives a single entry per CDR3 protein. The sample includes hundreds of thousands of distinct CDR3 sequences, roughly 14% of them seen just once. The CDR3 has 16 residues. Germline CDR1 reads MNHEY; CDR2 reads SVGEGT. Germline trimming cut 0 bases from V and 2 bases from J; bases unmatched to any gene: 7.

This chain connects TRBV6-2 or TRBV6-3 to TRBJ2-7; the match to TRBD1 covers 7 bases. The sample consisted of blood. This sequence originates from a woman between 40 and 55 years old with Graves' ophthalmopathy. CDR3 DNA sequence: TGTGCCAGCAGTTACTCGATTGGGACAGTCACCTACGAGCAGTACTTC. This gives the protein CASSYSIGTVTYEQYF.